The present entry profiles one T cell receptor (beta chain) with its context. The antigen is not known. This sample is part of a study of CD8+CD57+ T cells in acquired aplastic anemia. Study details: DNA from sorted CD4+ and CD8+ cells averaged approximately 2.9 ug.

Genomic DNA was employed as the template in profiling TCR beta VDJ and CDR3. One entry per CDR3 protein, called by TCRdb with MiXCR from the reads. Of more than 150,000 distinct CDR3 sequences in the sample, about half are singletons; the top ten hold about 1.7%. Study-wide results and caveats: Between patients and controls, CD8+ Simpson's diversity did not vary significantly. The number of CD8+ CDR3 sequences shared by patients and controls was approximately 31.

Sequencing involved patients with CD8+CD57+ cell expansion previously shown by flow cytometry. Receipt of therapy had not occurred in any patient by the time of blood sampling. Trimming cost V 0 bases and J 4 bases, with 13 bases left between them. CDR3 length: 16 residues. Germline CDR1 reads SGHAT; CDR2 reads FQDESV (reference sequence). The chain couples TRBV11-1 to TRBJ2-1, with D perhaps matching TRBD1 (5 bases). The source material was sorted CD4+, CD8+, or CD8+CD57+ T cells (not recorded which) from PBMCs. This TCR was sampled from a human donor with aplastic anemia. This CDR3 reads CASSLAGAGQYNEQFF. The CDR3 bases are TGTGCCAGCAGCTTAGCAGGGGCAGGGCAGTACAATGAGCAGTTCTTC.